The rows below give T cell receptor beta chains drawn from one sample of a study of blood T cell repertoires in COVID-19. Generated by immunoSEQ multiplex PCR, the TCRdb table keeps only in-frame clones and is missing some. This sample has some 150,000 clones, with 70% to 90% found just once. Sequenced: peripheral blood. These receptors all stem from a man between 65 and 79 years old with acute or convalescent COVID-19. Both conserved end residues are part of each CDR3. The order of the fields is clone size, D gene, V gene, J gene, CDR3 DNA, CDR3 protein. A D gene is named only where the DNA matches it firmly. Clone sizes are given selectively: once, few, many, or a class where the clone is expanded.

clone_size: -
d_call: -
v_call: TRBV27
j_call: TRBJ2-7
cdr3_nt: TGTGCCAGCAGTTTATCGCCAGGCCACTACGAGCAGTACTTC
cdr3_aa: CASSLSPGHYEQYF

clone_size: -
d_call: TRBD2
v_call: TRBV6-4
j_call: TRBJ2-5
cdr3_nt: TGTGCCAGCATGGCAATCCGGGGGGAACAAGAGACCCAGTACTTC
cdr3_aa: CASMAIRGEQETQYF

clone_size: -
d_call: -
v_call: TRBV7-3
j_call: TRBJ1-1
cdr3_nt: TGTGCCAGCAGCTTATCCAGGGTCGGCACTGAAGCTTTCTTT
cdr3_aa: CASSLSRVGTEAFF

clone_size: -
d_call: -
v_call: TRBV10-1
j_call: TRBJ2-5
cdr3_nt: TGCGCCAGTGGGGCCGTACTGCAAGAGACCCAGTACTTC
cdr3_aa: CASGAVLQETQYF

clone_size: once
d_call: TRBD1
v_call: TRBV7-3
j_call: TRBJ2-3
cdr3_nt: TGTGCCAGCAGCTTTGGGACAGGGTATACAGATACGCAGTATTTT
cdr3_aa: CASSFGTGYTDTQYF

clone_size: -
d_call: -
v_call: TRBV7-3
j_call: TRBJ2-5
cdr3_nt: TGTGCCAGCAGCCAAGGAGGGGAGACCCAGTACTTC
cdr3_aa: CASSQGGETQYF

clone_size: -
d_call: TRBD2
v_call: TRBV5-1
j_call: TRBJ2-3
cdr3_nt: TGCGCCAGCAGCTTGGGAGCGGGAGGGAAAGATACGCAGTATTTT
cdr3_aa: CASSLGAGGKDTQYF

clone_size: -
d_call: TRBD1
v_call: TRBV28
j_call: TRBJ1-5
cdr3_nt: TGTGCCAGCACCATCGGACAGGGGGCCTTTCAGCCCCAGCATTTT
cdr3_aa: CASTIGQGAFQPQHF

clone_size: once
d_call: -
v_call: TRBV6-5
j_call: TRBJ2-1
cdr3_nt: TGTGCCAGCAGTTCTCGGACCTCAGGGAACAATGAGCAGTTCTTC
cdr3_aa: CASSSRTSGNNEQFF

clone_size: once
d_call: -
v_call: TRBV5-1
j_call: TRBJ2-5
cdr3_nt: TGCGCCAGCTCCCCCCAGGGAGGACAAGAGACCCAGTACTTC
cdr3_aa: CASSPQGGQETQYF

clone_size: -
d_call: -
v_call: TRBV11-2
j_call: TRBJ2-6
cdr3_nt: TGTGCCAGCAGCTTACAGGGGTTCGGTGGGGCCAACGTCCTGACTTTC
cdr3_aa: CASSLQGFGGANVLTF

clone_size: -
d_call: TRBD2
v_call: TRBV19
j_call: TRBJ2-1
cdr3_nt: TGTGCCAGTAGTAGGACTAGCGGGAGGGCCACTACGTACAATGAGCAGTTCTTC
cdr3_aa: CASSRTSGRATTYNEQFF

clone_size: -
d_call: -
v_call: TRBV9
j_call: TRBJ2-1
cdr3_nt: TGTGCCAGCAGCGTAGCGAGGGCGGGCAACTACAATGAGCAGTTCTTC
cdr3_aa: CASSVARAGNYNEQFF

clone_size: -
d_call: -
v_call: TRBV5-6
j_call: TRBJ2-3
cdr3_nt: TGTGCCAGCAGCCCGAAGGAGAGGGTCACAGATACGCAGTATTTT
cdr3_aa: CASSPKERVTDTQYF

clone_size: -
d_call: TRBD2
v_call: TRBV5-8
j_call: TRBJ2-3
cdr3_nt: TGTGCCAGCAGCTTCAGCGGGAACACAGATACGCAGTATTTT
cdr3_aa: CASSFSGNTDTQYF

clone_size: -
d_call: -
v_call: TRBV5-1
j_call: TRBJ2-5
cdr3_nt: TGCGCCAGCTCGGCGGGGACCGGGGAGACCCAGTACTTC
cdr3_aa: CASSAGTGETQYF

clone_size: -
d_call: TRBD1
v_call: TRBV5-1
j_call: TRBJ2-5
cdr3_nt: TGCGCCAGCAGCTTGTCAACAGGGGATGGGGAGACCCAGTACTTC
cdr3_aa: CASSLSTGDGETQYF

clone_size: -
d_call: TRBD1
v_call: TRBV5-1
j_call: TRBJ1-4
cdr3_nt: TGCGCCAGCAGCTCGGGACAGAAAAATGAAAAACTGTTTTTT
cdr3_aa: CASSSGQKNEKLFF

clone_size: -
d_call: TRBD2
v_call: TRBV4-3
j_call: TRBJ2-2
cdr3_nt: TGCGCCAGCAGCCAAGATCCCCGCGCGGGAGGTCCCGGGGAGCTGCTTTTT
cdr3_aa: CASSQDPRAGGPGELLF

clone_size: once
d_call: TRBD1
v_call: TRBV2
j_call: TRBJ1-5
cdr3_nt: TGTGCCAGCAGAACCGGGACAGATAGCAATCAGCCCCAGCATTTT
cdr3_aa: CASRTGTDSNQPQHF

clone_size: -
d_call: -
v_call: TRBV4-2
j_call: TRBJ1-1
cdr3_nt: TGTGCCAGCAGCCAAGTTCGGGGATCGGGAGCTTTCTTT
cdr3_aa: CASSQVRGSGAFF

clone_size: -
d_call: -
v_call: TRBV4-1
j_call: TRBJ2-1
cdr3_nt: TGCGCCAGCAGCCAAGATCAGGGTTCATCTGAGCAGTTCTTC
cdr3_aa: CASSQDQGSSEQFF

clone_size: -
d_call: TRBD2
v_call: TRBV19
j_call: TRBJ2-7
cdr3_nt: TGTGCCAGTAGTATCAAGAGCGGGAGTTACGAGCAGTACTTC
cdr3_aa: CASSIKSGSYEQYF